This T cell receptor beta chain was observed in a study of cytomegalovirus exposure and HLA in healthy donors. Findings of the study overall: Despite most TCR sequences being rare, some public TCRs occurred in many donors. There were a few CMV-associated chains whose specificity for CMV antigens was confirmed in vitro.

Sequenced by immunoSEQ multiplex PCR; TCRdb stores in-frame clones only, minus some. The table lists about 220,000 clones, about 93% of them singletons. A note on this clone: Its specificity is not known.

The donors were part of the roughly 120-subject validation cohort, which stood apart from the 666-subject first cohort. This CDR3 comprises 13 residues. Germline CDR1 GTSNPN, CDR2 SVGIG (reference sequence). The ends were cut back, 3 bases at V and 11 bases at J, with 19 bases in the middle. V and J are TRBV30 and TRBJ1-1; D gene ambiguous. The sequenced material came from PBMCs. The clonotype originates from a woman aged 18-29 years in good health and CMV-seronegative. CDR3 sequence: CAWSPPSVKWAFF. In nucleotides, the CDR3 is TGTGCCTGGAGCCCCCCCAGCGTCAAGTGGGCTTTCTTT.